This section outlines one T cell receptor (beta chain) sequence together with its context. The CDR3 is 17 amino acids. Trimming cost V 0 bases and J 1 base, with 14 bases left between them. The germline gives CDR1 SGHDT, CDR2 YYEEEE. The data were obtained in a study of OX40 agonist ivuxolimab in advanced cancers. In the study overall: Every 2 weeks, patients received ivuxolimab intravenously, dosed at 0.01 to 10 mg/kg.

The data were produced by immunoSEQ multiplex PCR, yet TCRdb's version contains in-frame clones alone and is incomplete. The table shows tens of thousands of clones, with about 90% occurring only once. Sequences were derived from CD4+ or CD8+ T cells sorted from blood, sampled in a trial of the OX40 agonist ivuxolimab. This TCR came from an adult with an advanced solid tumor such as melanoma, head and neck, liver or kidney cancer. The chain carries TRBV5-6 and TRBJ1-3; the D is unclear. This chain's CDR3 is CASSLGGLGKSGNTIYF. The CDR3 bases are TGTGCCAGCAGCTTGGGTGGCCTGGGGAAATCTGGAAACACCATATATTTT.